The clone carrying this T cell receptor beta chain was seen more than once but under ten times. The CDR3 consists of 19 residues. Germline V CDR1 and CDR2: DFQATT, SNEGSKA (reference sequence). The ends lost 0 bases at V and 1 base at J; junction bases unmatched: 14. MiXCR, applied by TCRdb to the RT-PCR reads, yields one record per CDR3 protein. In the table there are 150,000 to 200,000 distinct CDR3 sequences, about 12% of which are singletons. The data belong to a study of response to subunit inactivated influenza vaccine. This same sample was also taken into another study, of T cells expressing NK-cell markers. This second report adds: What made the TCR beta cDNA was 5'RACE template switching with UMIs. Repertoires of TCR beta were obtained from T cells sorted as CD3+CD56+NKG2C+, CD3+CD56+NKG2C- and CD3+CD56-NKG2C+. The study sequenced eight donors, seven HCMV-seropositive and one seronegative. In about 6 donors, dominant NKG2C+ clonotypes were about 1.0-8% of CD8+ T cells.

The source was CD8+ T cells sorted from PBMCs, collected about 12 days after vaccination. V gene TRBV20-1 combines with J gene TRBJ2-2; 7 positions agree with TRBD2. This clonotype was obtained from a man aged 50-60 years who received an inactivated influenza vaccine. The DNA of the CDR3 is TGCAGTGCTAGAGACTTGACCCTGGGAGGGCGCAGGAACACCGGGGAGCTGTTTTTT. This sequence encodes CSARDLTLGGRRNTGELFF.